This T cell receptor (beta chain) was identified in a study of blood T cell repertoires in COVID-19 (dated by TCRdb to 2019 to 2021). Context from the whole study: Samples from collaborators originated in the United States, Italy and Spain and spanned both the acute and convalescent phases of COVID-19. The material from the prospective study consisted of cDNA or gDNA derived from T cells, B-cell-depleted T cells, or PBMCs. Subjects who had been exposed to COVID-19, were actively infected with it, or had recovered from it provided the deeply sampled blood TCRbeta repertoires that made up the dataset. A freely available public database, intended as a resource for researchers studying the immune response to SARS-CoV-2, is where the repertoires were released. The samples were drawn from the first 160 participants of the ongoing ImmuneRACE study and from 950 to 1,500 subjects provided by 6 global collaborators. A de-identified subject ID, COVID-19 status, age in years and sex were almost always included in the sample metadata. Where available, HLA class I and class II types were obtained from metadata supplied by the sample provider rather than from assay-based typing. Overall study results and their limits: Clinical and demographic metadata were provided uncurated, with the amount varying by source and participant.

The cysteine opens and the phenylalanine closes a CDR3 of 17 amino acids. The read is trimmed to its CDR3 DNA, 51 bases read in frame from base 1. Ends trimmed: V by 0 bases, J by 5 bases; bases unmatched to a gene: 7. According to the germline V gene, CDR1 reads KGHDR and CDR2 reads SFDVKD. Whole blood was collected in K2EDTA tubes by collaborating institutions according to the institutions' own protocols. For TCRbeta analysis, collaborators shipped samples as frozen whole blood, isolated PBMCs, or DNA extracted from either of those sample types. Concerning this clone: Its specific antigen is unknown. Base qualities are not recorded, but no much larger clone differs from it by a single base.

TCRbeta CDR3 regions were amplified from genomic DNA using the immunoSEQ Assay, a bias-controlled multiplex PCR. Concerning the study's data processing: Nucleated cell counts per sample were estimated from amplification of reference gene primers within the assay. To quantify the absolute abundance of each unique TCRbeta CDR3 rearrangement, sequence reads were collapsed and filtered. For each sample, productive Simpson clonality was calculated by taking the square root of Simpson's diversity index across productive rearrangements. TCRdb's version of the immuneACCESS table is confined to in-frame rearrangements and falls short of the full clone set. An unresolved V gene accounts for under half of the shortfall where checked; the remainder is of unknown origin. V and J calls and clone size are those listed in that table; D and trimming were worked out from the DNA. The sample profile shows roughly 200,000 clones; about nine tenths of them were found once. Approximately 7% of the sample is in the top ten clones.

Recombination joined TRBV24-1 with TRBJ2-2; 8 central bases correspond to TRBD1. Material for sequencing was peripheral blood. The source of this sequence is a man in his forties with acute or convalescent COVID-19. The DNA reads TGTGCCACCAGTGATTTGACAGGGGGTCTTTTGACCGGGGAGCTGTTTTTT. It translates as CATSDLTGGLLTGELFF.